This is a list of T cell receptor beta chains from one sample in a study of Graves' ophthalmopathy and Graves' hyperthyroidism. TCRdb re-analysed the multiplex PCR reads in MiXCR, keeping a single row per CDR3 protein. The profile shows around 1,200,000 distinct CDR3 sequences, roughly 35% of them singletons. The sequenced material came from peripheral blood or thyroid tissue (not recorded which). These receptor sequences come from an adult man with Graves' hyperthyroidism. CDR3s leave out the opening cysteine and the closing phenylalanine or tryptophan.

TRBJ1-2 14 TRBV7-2 ASSPLGRAGGYGYT
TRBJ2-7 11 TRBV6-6 ASSYGRNYEQY
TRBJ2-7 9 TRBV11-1 ASSSSGTEI
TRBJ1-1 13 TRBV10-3 AIRSQGMGNTEAF
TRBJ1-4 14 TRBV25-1 ASSALEGTVNEKLF
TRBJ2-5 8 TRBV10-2 ASKAETQY
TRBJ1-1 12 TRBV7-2 ASSLGNTNTEAF
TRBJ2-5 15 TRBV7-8 ASSRFRGGNTEETQY
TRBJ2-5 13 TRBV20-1 SADLLAGVSETQY
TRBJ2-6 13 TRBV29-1 SSGQGKAGANVLT
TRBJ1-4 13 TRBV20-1 SARDLGAWSEKLF